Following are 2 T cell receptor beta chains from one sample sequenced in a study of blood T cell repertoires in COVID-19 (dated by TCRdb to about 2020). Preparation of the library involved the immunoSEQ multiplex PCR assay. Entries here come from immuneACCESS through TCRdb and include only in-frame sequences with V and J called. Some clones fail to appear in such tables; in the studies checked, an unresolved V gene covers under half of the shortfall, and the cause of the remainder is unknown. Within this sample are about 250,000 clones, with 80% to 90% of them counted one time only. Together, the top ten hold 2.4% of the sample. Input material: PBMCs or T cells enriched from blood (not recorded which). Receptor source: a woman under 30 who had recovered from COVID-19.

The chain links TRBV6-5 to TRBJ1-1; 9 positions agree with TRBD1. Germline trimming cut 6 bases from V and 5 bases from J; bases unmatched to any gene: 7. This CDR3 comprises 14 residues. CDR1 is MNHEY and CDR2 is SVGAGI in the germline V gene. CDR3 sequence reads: CASSRGDRATEAFF. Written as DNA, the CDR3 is TGTGCCAGCAGCCGAGGGGACAGGGCGACTGAAGCTTTCTTT.

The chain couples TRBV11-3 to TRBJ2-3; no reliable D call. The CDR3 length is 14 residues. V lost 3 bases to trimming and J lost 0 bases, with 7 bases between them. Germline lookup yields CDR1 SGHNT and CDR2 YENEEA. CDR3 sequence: CASSFSLSTDTQYF. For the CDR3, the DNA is TGTGCCAGCAGCTTTTCTCTAAGCACAGATACGCAGTATTTT. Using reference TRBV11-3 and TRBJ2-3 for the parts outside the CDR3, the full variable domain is EAGVVQSPRYKIIEKKQPVAFWCNPISGHNTLYWYLQNLGQGPELLIRYENEEAVDDSQLPKDRFSAERLKGVDSTLKIQPAELGDSAVYLCASSFSLSTDTQYFGPGTRLTVL.